Listed below are T cell receptor beta chains from one sample, sequenced in a study of blood T cell repertoires in COVID-19. Sequencing used immunoSEQ multiplex PCR; TCRdb keeps in-frame clones, though not all of them. The table includes some 80,000 clones, about four fifths detected once. The sample consisted of peripheral blood. Every receptor here comes from a man aged 80 or over with acute or convalescent COVID-19. Each CDR3 is given with its conserved first and last residue. A D gene is named only where the DNA matches it firmly. For some rows the clone size is stated as once, few or many, or as a class when expanded; others skip it.

v_call	clone_size	d_call	j_call	cdr3_nt	cdr3_aa
TRBV6-1	-	TRBD1	TRBJ1-2	TGTGCCAGCAGTGAAGCGGACAGGCCTCAGGGCTACACCTTC	CASSEADRPQGYTF
TRBV11-3	-	TRBD2	TRBJ2-3	TGTGCCAGCAGCCCCGCCGCGGGACTAGCGGGGGGGGATACGCAGTATTTT	CASSPAAGLAGGDTQYF
TRBV5-6	-	TRBD1	TRBJ2-7	TGTGCCAGCAGCCGGAGAGGGACAGCCTATGAGCAGTACTTC	CASSRRGTAYEQYF
TRBV12-3/TRBV12-4	-	-	TRBJ1-4	TGTGCCAGCAGTCGGAATGAAAAACTGTTTTTT	CASSRNEKLFF
TRBV27	few	-	TRBJ1-4	TGTGCCAGCAGTTTATCAGCCCCACTCTCAAAACTGTTTTTT	CASSLSAPLSKLFF
TRBV11-2	once	TRBD1	TRBJ1-2	TGTGCCAGCAGTACTGGTGCCAGGGGGTATGGCTACACCTTC	CASSTGARGYGYTF
TRBV7-7	-	-	TRBJ2-5	TGTGCTAGCAGCTTTTCTACGGGGGTCCAAGAGACCCAGTACTTC	CASSFSTGVQETQYF
TRBV5-1	-	TRBD1	TRBJ1-1	TGCGCCAGCAGCTCAATACCCCAAACAGGGGGCGACACTGAAGCTTTCTTT	CASSSIPQTGGDTEAFF
TRBV7-9	-	TRBD1	TRBJ1-3	TGTGCCAGCAGCTTAGTGCGACAGGGGTCTGGAAACACCATATATTTT	CASSLVRQGSGNTIYF
TRBV3-1/TRBV3-2	once	TRBD2	TRBJ2-7	TGTGCCAGCAGCCCAGAGGCGGGGGGGCCCTACGAGCAGTACTTC	CASSPEAGGPYEQYF
TRBV28	-	-	TRBJ1-5	TGTGCCAGCAGTTTGTTATATACAGGGTCCAATCAGCCCCAGCATTTT	CASSLLYTGSNQPQHF
TRBV6-5	-	TRBD1	TRBJ2-5	TGTGCCAGCAGAACGGACAGGCCAGATCAAGAGACCCAGTACTTC	CASRTDRPDQETQYF
TRBV6-5	-	-	TRBJ2-5	TGTGCCAGCAGACCACAGGGTTCGTCGGAGACCCAGTACTTC	CASRPQGSSETQYF
TRBV27	-	-	TRBJ1-1	TGTGCCAGCAGTTTTAGGCATAGCGATAATTCGAACACTGAAGCTTTCTTT	CASSFRHSDNSNTEAFF
TRBV9	-	-	TRBJ1-2	TGTGCCAGCAGCCCCCAGGGTAACTATGGCTACACCTTC	CASSPQGNYGYTF
TRBV19	-	TRBD2	TRBJ2-4	TGTGCCAGTAGTACCGGGGGGTCGGCCAAAAACATTCAGTACTTC	CASSTGGSAKNIQYF
TRBV6-1	-	-	TRBJ1-5	TGTGCCAGCAGTGACAACACAGGGAATCAGCCCCAGCATTTT	CASSDNTGNQPQHF
TRBV27	few	-	TRBJ1-2	TGTGCCAGCAGTTTAGGAGGCCCGGGTTTTTTGTTAGGCTACACCTTC	CASSLGGPGFLLGYTF
TRBV6-5	-	TRBD2	TRBJ2-4	TGTGCCAGCAGTTACGGTGGGACTAGCGGAATAAACATTCAGTACTTC	CASSYGGTSGINIQYF
TRBV6-5	-	-	TRBJ2-3	TGTGCCAGCACTAGTCCTAGCGATGCAGATACGCAGTATTTT	CASTSPSDADTQYF
TRBV6-5	-	-	TRBJ1-4	TGTGCCAGCAGGACAGGTCAAGGCGAAAAACTGTTTTTT	CASRTGQGEKLFF